Reported below is one T cell receptor beta chain. Primers for the PCR totalled 60 Vbeta and 13 Jbeta. TCRdb's table, derived via immunoSEQ multiplex PCR, lists solely in-frame clones and lacks some. The sample consists of roughly 220,000 clones, about 70% of them appearing once. Germline V lookup: CDR1 SGDLS, CDR2 YYNGEE. V lost 2 bases and J lost 4; bases outside the gene matches: 9. There are 16 residues in the CDR3. This entry is derived from a study of cytomegalovirus exposure and HLA in healthy donors. Sequences were obtained from PBMCs. The sequence came from a woman in her 30s in good health and CMV-seronegative. This chain uses TRBV9 with TRBJ1-2; 9 bases match TRBD1. The CDR3 is CASSVGTGSIGYGYTF. CDR3 DNA sequence: TGTGCCAGCAGCGTTGGGACAGGGAGTATCGGCTATGGCTACACCTTC.